This T cell receptor beta chain emerged from a study of T cells in Graves' hyperthyroidism and ophthalmopathy. This clonotype was detected ten times or more. The antigen remains undetermined. It was RNA transcripts that yielded the amplified TCR beta CDR3 regions. The study used the HTBI primer set for a first-round RT-PCR of the TCR CDR3. TCRdb passed the multiplex PCR reads through MiXCR, listing each CDR3 protein once. The sample carries hundreds of thousands of distinct CDR3 sequences, approximately 14% recorded once. Patients were excluded for uncontrolled infection, other autoimmune disease, pregnancy or lactation. The authors obtained PBMCs from 9 to 10 ml of fresh peripheral blood. Study outcomes and limitations: Researchers report that a 13 V-J model separated ophthalmopathy from stable hyperthyroidism.

Germline V gives CDR1 LNHDA, CDR2 SQIVND (reference sequence). The V and J ends lost 4 bases and 0 bases, in that order; junction bases with no gene match: 1. The CDR3 extends over 14 amino acids. The sequence was obtained from a woman aged 40 to 50 with Graves' ophthalmopathy. The V gene is TRBV19, the J gene TRBJ2-7; 9 positions match TRBD1. The sample consisted of blood. For the CDR3, the DNA is TGTGCCAGTAGTAGGACAGGGGCCTCCTACGAGCAGTACTTC. Translating gives CASSRTGASYEQYF.